This TCR beta chain was retrieved from a study of cytomegalovirus exposure and HLA in healthy donors. Study outcomes and limitations: Despite most TCR sequences being rare, some public TCRs occurred in many donors. Sequencing probably produced one cluster of sequence variants that were highly shared.

This CDR3 spans 12 amino acids. The V gene's germline CDR1 is MNHNS and CDR2 SASEGT. V was clipped by 7 bases and J by 6 bases, with 12 bases between them. Of note for this clone: What it binds is not known.

The PCR was carried out with 60 Vbeta primers and 13 Jbeta primers. Using immunoSEQ multiplex PCR, the repertoire was profiled, and TCRdb retains in-frame clones only, with some absent. The sample contains some 140,000 clones, 60% to 85% of which appear only once. Though nominally healthy at sampling, donors likely had unrecorded immune exposures. The rearrangement joins TRBV6-1 to TRBJ1-2; no definite D call. The sample was PBMCs. The source is a middle-aged woman in good health and CMV-seronegative. The CDR3 here is CASNGFENGYTF. The CDR3 DNA reads as TGTGCCAGCAACGGGTTCGAGAATGGCTACACCTTC.